In this sample, the clone carrying this T cell receptor (beta chain) turned up a few times. What it recognizes is unknown. The sample is drawn from a study of T cell responses to AZD1222 COVID-19 vaccine. Profiled with immunoSEQ multiplex PCR; TCRdb holds only in-frame clones, not every one. The data hold under 50,000 clones, with around nine tenths observed a single time. This CDR3 has 13 residues. V dropped 3 bases and J dropped 1 base, with 9 bases sitting between them. Germline lookup yields CDR1 SQVTM and CDR2 ANQGSEA. Study-wide results and limits: Increases in Spike-specific TCR breadth and depth were seen after two AZD1222 doses. The sample set comprised mostly white British donors with more females, and clonal diversity was possibly underestimated. Among AZD1222 vaccinees, only 5 or 6 were seropositive at baseline.

The sample was peripheral blood, taken 28 days after the second AZD1222 dose. The rearrangement links TRBV29-1 to TRBJ1-1; a possible D gene is TRBD1 (5 bases). The receptor's source is an adult who received the AZD1222 COVID-19 vaccine. CDR3 DNA: TGCAGCGTTGAGCAAAGGGGGAACACTGAAGCTTTCTTT. Translating it yields CSVEQRGNTEAFF.